The sequence of this TCR beta chain was determined in a study of blood T cell repertoires in COVID-19. Only in-frame clones appear in the TCRdb table, and some are missing; sequencing was by immunoSEQ multiplex PCR. The sample yields some 150,000 clones, approximately 83% seen once. The CDR3 has 15 residues. V gave up 4 bases and J gave up 2 bases; unmatched junction bases: 5. Germline V CDR1 and CDR2: SGHTS, YDEGEE. The sample was peripheral blood. The chain employs TRBV5-8 and TRBJ2-1; 8 positions agree with TRBD2. This clonotype was obtained from an older woman with COVID-19, enrolled during active disease. The CDR3 loop reads CASSQTSGPYNEQFF. The CDR3 DNA is TGTGCCAGCAGCCAAACTAGCGGTCCCTACAATGAGCAGTTCTTC.